These 3 T cell receptor beta chains came from one sample sequenced in a study of T cells after yellow fever vaccination. Via MiXCR, TCRdb re-called the 5' RACE reads, giving one row per CDR3 protein. The sample holds roughly 500,000 distinct CDR3 sequences, under 25% seen once. The sample in question was PBMCs, obtained 15 days after the yellow fever booster vaccination. The receptors originated from a man between 25 and 39 years old who received the YFV17D yellow fever vaccine.

The table lists this clonotype with a few counts. The J gene is TRBJ2-7, the V gene TRBV20-1; D gene ambiguous. Trimming cost V 4 bases and J 6 bases, with 10 bases left between them. CDR3 length equals 11 residues. CDR1 and CDR2 from the germline V gene are DFQATT and SNEGSKA (reference sequence). The CDR3: CSAMLAREQYF. CDR3 DNA sequence: TGCAGTGCTATGTTGGCTCGCGAGCAGTACTTC.

The V gene is TRBV6-2 or TRBV6-3, the J gene TRBJ1-1; 8 positions match TRBD1. The CDR3 extends over 15 amino acids. Germline assignment: CDR1 MNHEY and CDR2 SVGEGT. The J segment lost 1 base and the V segment lost 2 bases, leaving 3 bases of the junction unmatched. The CDR3 spells CASSYGQGWNTEAFF. The CDR3 DNA reads as TGTGCCAGCAGTTACGGACAGGGATGGAACACTGAAGCTTTCTTT.

This chain links TRBV7-9 with TRBJ2-7, with TRBD2 matching over 9 bases. Germline values: CDR1 SEHNR, CDR2 FQNEAQ (reference sequence). V was pared by 4 bases and J by 5 bases, with 6 bases of the junction left unmatched. There are 14 residues in the CDR3. CDR3 sequence reads: CASSWVSGSDEQYF. In nucleotides, the CDR3 is TGTGCCAGCAGCTGGGTTAGCGGGAGTGACGAGCAGTACTTC.